These 2 T cell receptor beta chains came from one sample sequenced in a study of glioma-infiltrating T cells. Using RNA template, CDR3s of TCR alpha and beta were amplified with iRepertoire arm-PCR. TCRdb reprocessed the multiplex PCR reads with MiXCR, giving one entry per CDR3 protein. The sample has under 200,000 distinct CDR3 sequences; roughly 45% are singletons. The sample was glioma tissue, nonneoplastic brain tissue, or PBMCs (not recorded which). The receptors originated from a human donor with low-grade glioma or glioblastoma, undergoing nonglioma brain surgery, or in good health (not recorded which).

This clonotype was detected many times. DNA for the CDR3: TGCAGTGCTAGGGGTACAGGCACCAATCAGCCCCAGCATTTT. It specifies CSARGTGTNQPQHF. The gene calls are TRBV20-1 and TRBJ1-5, with D perhaps TRBD1 (5 bases). Trimming left V 3 bases short and J 3 bases short, with 12 bases between. Germline CDR1 DFQATT, CDR2 SNEGSKA (reference sequence). CDR3 length: 14 amino acids.

About this clonotype: Being one base from a much bigger clone, this may be a read error. The rearrangement joins TRBV19 to TRBJ1-5; D is perhaps TRBD1 (5 bases). Per the germline V gene, CDR1 is LNHDA and CDR2 is SQIVND (reference sequence). Between the trimmed V and J ends, which lost 4 bases and 4 bases, there was a span of 17 bases. This CDR3 spans 16 amino acids. The CDR3: CASSNAYRNLNQPQHF. The CDR3 coding sequence is TGTGCCAGTAGTAATGCTTACAGGAATTTGAATCAGCCCCAGCATTTT.